A single sample gave rise to the 29 T cell receptor beta chains below, sequenced in a study of OX40 agonist ivuxolimab in advanced cancers. Here immunoSEQ multiplex PCR was the method, and the copy in TCRdb shows in-frame clones only, minus some. The sample includes approximately 72,000 clones, 80% to 90% of them seen just once. The sequencing used CD4+ or CD8+ T cells sorted from blood, collected in a trial of the OX40 agonist ivuxolimab. These receptors were obtained from an adult with an advanced solid tumor such as melanoma, head and neck, liver or kidney cancer.

CDR3 sequence: CASGGATDTQYF. The CDR3 DNA is TGTGCCAGCGGGGGGGCCACAGATACGCAGTATTTT. This chain links TRBV9 with TRBJ2-3, with a tentative D call TRBD2 (7 bases). CDR3 length equals 12 residues. Trimming took 7 bases from V and 2 from J, leaving 8 bases between them. CDR1 and CDR2 (germline): SGDLS, YYNGEE. The full variable domain, its missing parts supplied by reference TRBV9 and TRBJ2-3, is DSGVTQTPKHLITATGQRVTLRCSPRSGDLSVYWYQQSLDQGLQFLIQYYNGEERAKGNILERFSAQQFPDLHSELNLSSLELGDSALYFCASGGATDTQYFGPGTRLTVL.

CDR3 protein: CASSAYGRAYEQYF. CDR3 in DNA: TGTGCCAGCAGCGCTTACGGGAGGGCCTACGAGCAGTACTTC. This chain links TRBV14 with TRBJ2-7, with 8 bases aligning to TRBD2. Looked up from germline, CDR1 is SGHDN and CDR2 is FVKESK. Trimming at V came to 5 bases and at J to 2 bases, leaving 5 bases not matched to a gene. The CDR3 contains 14 residues.

V and J are TRBV4-1 and TRBJ2-3; 8 bases align to TRBD2. CDR3 length equals 15 residues. Trimming cost V 5 bases and J 2 bases; bases outside gene matches: 6. Germline V lookup: CDR1 MGHRA, CDR2 YSYEKL. The CDR3 reads CASSTGLALTDTQYF. The CDR3 bases are TGCGCCAGCAGCACAGGACTAGCCCTCACAGATACGCAGTATTTT.

J is TRBJ2-3 and V is TRBV5-5; D perhaps matches TRBD2 (6 bases). Germline V CDR1 and CDR2: SGHKS, YYEKEE (reference sequence). The CDR3 is 14 amino acids. With 1 base removed from V and 4 bases from J, the gap between germline ends came to 10 bases. The CDR3 DNA reads TGTGCCAGCAGCTTGTGGGGGGAGGCAGATACGCAGTATTTT. It translates to CASSLWGEADTQYF. The full variable domain, with the rest looked up from reference TRBV5-5 and TRBJ2-3, is DAGVTQSPTHLIKTRGQQVTLRCSPISGHKSVSWYQQVLGQGPQFIFQYYEKEERGRGNFPDRFSARQFPNYSSELNVNALLLGDSALYLCASSLWGEADTQYFGPGTRLTVL.

The V gene is TRBV6-6, the J gene TRBJ2-1; 8 bases line up with TRBD1. The germline CDR1 and CDR2 sequences are MNHNY and SVGAGI (reference sequence). V was pared by 8 bases and J by 8 bases, with 11 bases of the junction left unmatched. CDR3 length: 14 residues. The DNA for the CDR3 is TGTGCCAGCGCGCCACAGGACAGGGCCTATGAGCAGTTCTTC. It encodes CASAPQDRAYEQFF.

The V and J genes are TRBV7-8 and TRBJ1-5; the D is unclear. Germline assignment: CDR1 SGHVS and CDR2 FQNEAQ. The CDR3 has 14 residues. The V gene lost 5 bases and the J gene lost 2 bases, with 10 bases spanning the gap. CDR3 protein: CASSGELGNQPQHF. DNA of the CDR3: TGTGCCAGCAGCGGGGAGTTGGGCAATCAGCCCCAGCATTTT.

The gene calls are TRBV30 and TRBJ1-5, with 7 bases aligning to TRBD1. Germline V gene lookup returns CDR1 GTSNPN and CDR2 SVGIG (reference sequence). This CDR3 contains 15 residues. V lost 3 bases, J lost 5 bases, and 10 bases stayed unmatched. This chain's CDR3 is CAWSVTTGVYQPQHF. CDR3 coding DNA: TGTGCCTGGAGCGTCACTACAGGGGTGTATCAGCCCCAGCATTTT.

Only a few counts were recorded for this clone. CDR3 in DNA: TGTGCCAGCAGCTACGAAACTCACAATGAGCAGTTCTTC. Encoded protein: CASSYETHNEQFF. This chain uses TRBV11-2 with TRBJ2-1; unclear D gene. The CDR3 has 13 amino acids. The germline V and J ends were trimmed by 4 bases and 5 bases, with 9 bases remaining between them. In germline, CDR1 is SGHAT, CDR2 FQNNGV.

V gene TRBV2 combines with J gene TRBJ2-7, with D maybe TRBD1 (5 bases). The V end lost 7 bases, the J end lost 3 bases, and 16 bases lay between the germline ends. CDR1 SNHLY and CDR2 FYNNEI come from the germline V gene. There are 14 residues in the CDR3. The CDR3: CASTPGMRLYEQYF. The CDR3 nucleotides are TGTGCCAGCACCCCAGGGATGCGTCTCTACGAGCAGTACTTC.

The sample holds one count of this clone. The V gene is TRBV4-1, the J gene TRBJ1-2, with 8 bases lining up with TRBD1. This CDR3 has 14 amino acids. Trimming at V came to 3 bases and at J to 8 bases, leaving 8 bases not matched to a gene. Germline V gene lookup returns CDR1 MGHRA and CDR2 YSYEKL. The CDR3 DNA is TGCGCCAGCAGCCAGGCCGGGACAGGACGGGGCTACACCTTC. Residues: CASSQAGTGRGYTF.

This chain links TRBV28 with TRBJ2-7; D possibly corresponds to TRBD2 (5 bases). This CDR3 spans 13 amino acids. With 5 bases removed from V and 1 base from J, the gap between germline ends came to 9 bases. The germline V gene encodes CDR1 MDHEN and CDR2 SYDVKM. The CDR3 reads CASSSGQSYEQYF. DNA of the CDR3: TGTGCCAGCAGTAGCGGCCAGTCCTACGAGCAGTACTTC.

About this clone: Other DNA sequences in this sample translate to the same CDR3. The DNA of the CDR3 is TGTGCCAGCAGCTTAGGTTACGAGCAGTACTTC. It specifies CASSLGYEQYF. The chain carries TRBV5-6 and TRBJ2-7; unclear D gene. The CDR3 totals 11 residues. The germline V and J ends were trimmed by 2 bases and 4 bases, with 4 bases remaining between them. Germline CDR1 SGHDT, CDR2 YYEEEE.

The genes are TRBV5-4 and TRBJ1-6; D is uncertain. V lost 1 base, J lost 8 bases, and 10 bases lay in between. In germline, CDR1 is SGHNT, CDR2 YYREEE (reference sequence). This CDR3 has 14 amino acids. The CDR3 is CASSLPVRDSPLHF. The CDR3 nucleotides read TGTGCCAGCAGCTTGCCGGTAAGGGATTCACCCCTCCACTTT.

This clone was counted only a few times. V is TRBV19 and J is TRBJ2-2; TRBD1 aligns across 10 bases. Germline CDR1 is LNHDA and CDR2 is SQIVND (reference sequence). V lost 11 bases and J lost 6; bases outside the gene matches: 6. This CDR3 is 13 amino acids long. CDR3 nucleotide sequence: TGTGCCGCCCAGGGACAGGGGTCCGGGGAGCTGTTTTTT. Its translation: CAAQGQGSGELFF.

This sequence joins TRBV6-1 and TRBJ1-6; the D is unclear. Germline V CDR1 and CDR2: MNHNS, SASEGT. This CDR3 has 13 residues. Trimming stripped 7 bases from V and 7 bases from J, with 11 bases between. In nucleotides, the CDR3 is TGTGCCAGCAACACAGTACAAAATTCACCCCTCCACTTT. Translated, it gives CASNTVQNSPLHF.

The genes are TRBV5-6 and TRBJ1-5, with D perhaps matching TRBD1 (6 bases). CDR1 and CDR2 from the germline V gene are SGHDT and YYEEEE. The CDR3 covers 15 residues. Trimming stripped 4 bases from V and 5 bases from J, with 16 bases between. CDR3 amino acids: CASSPRGANDQPQHF. The CDR3 region has the DNA TGTGCCAGCAGCCCGCGGGGGGCAAACGATCAGCCCCAGCATTTT.

CDR3 nucleotides: TGTGCCAGCAGTGAAGCGCAGATGAGCAGGGCGAACACCGGGGAGCTGTTTTTT. The encoded protein is CASSEAQMSRANTGELFF. The rearrangement links TRBV6-1 to TRBJ2-2; a weak D match, TRBD1 (5 bases). Germline CDR1 MNHNS, CDR2 SASEGT. The CDR3 totals 18 residues. V was shortened by 0 bases and J by 0 bases, with 14 bases between the two germline ends.

The chain links TRBV18 to TRBJ2-1; possible D gene TRBD2, 6 bases. The CDR3 is 15 residues long. The germline V gene encodes CDR1 KGHSH and CDR2 LQKENI. V was cut by 0 bases and J by 5 bases, with 11 bases left in between. The CDR3, as DNA: TGTGCCAGCTCACCACCGTTAACGGGAGACAATGAGCAGTTCTTC. Its translation is CASSPPLTGDNEQFF.

V and J are TRBV4-1 and TRBJ2-7; 10 bases agree with TRBD1. Trimming cost V 5 bases and J 4 bases; bases outside gene matches: 2. This CDR3 comprises 13 residues. CDR1 and CDR2 from the germline V gene are MGHRA and YSYEKL. Here the CDR3 reads CASSSGQGYEQYF. The CDR3 nucleotides read TGCGCCAGCAGCTCGGGACAGGGGTACGAGCAGTACTTC.

This clone occurred a few times. V usage is TRBV7-2 and J usage is TRBJ1-2; D not certain. The germline V and J ends were trimmed by 1 base and 4 bases, with 10 bases remaining between them. The CDR3 has 14 residues. Germline CDR1 reads SGHTA; CDR2 reads FQGNSA. The CDR3 spells CASSLVARSYGYTF. CDR3 nucleotide sequence: TGTGCCAGCAGCTTAGTAGCAAGGTCCTATGGCTACACCTTC.

The chain employs TRBV29-1 and TRBJ1-1; D possibly corresponds to TRBD1 (5 bases). The V gene lost 4 bases and the J gene lost 1 base, with 7 bases spanning the gap. The germline gives CDR1 SQVTM, CDR2 ANQGSEA. This CDR3 is 12 amino acids long. CDR3 in amino acids: CSVGTRNTEAFF. The CDR3 nucleotides are TGCAGCGTTGGGACAAGGAACACTGAAGCTTTCTTT. Drawing the rest from reference TRBV29-1 and TRBJ1-1, the complete variable domain is SAVISQKPSRDICQRGTSLTIQCQVDSQVTMMFWYRQQPGQSLTLIATANQGSEATYESGFVIDKFPISRPNLTFSTLTVSNMSPEDSSIYLCSVGTRNTEAFFGQGTRLTVV.

This chain connects TRBV15 to TRBJ1-2; D ambiguous. The CDR3 is 13 amino acids. Germline V gene data show CDR1 as LNHNV and CDR2 as YYDKDF (reference sequence). Trimming removed 0 bases from V and 7 bases from J, with 9 bases in between. CDR3 protein: CATSRDGIGGYTF. The CDR3, as DNA: TGTGCCACCAGCAGAGACGGAATCGGTGGCTACACCTTC. Complete variable domain (other parts from reference TRBV15 and TRBJ1-2): DAMVIQNPRYQVTQFGKPVTLSCSQTLNHNVMYWYQQKSSQAPKLLFHYYDKDFNNEADTPDNFQSRRPNTSFCFLDIRSPGLGDTAMYLCATSRDGIGGYTFGSGTRLTVV.

This clone was observed a few times. This sequence joins TRBV28 and TRBJ2-7; D could derive from TRBD1 or TRBD2 (5 bases each). The CDR3 has 16 residues. Trimming shortened V by 4 bases and J by 7 bases, and 23 bases separated the two germline ends. Per germline, CDR1 MDHEN and CDR2 SYDVKM. The CDR3 sequence: CASSSYKQPRGPEQYF. The CDR3 region has the DNA TGTGCCAGCAGTTCATACAAGCAACCTAGGGGACCTGAGCAGTACTTC.

The J gene is TRBJ1-2, the V gene TRBV19, with 8 bases aligning to TRBD1. Germline CDR1 and CDR2: LNHDA and SQIVND (reference sequence). CDR3 length equals 14 residues. Trimming removed 4 bases from V and 2 bases from J; junction bases left unmatched: 3. The CDR3 is CASSTQGANYGYTF. CDR3 sequence (DNA): TGTGCCAGTAGTACCCAGGGGGCAAACTATGGCTACACCTTC.

This clone was found a few times. The CDR3 nucleotides are TGTGCCAGCTCCCCAGCGAACACAGATACGCAGTATTTT. Encoded protein: CASSPANTDTQYF. This chain links TRBV9 with TRBJ2-3; D is unresolved. The V gene lost 7 bases and the J gene lost 2 bases, with 11 bases spanning the gap. This CDR3 is built from 13 residues. Germline V gene data show CDR1 as SGDLS and CDR2 as YYNGEE.

This clone has just one count. The V call is TRBV25-1, the J call TRBJ2-3; 7 bases agree with TRBD1. Germline V gives CDR1 MGHDK, CDR2 SYGVNS. After removal of 2 bases from V and 2 bases from J, the junction contained 4 bases not matched to a gene. The CDR3 has 15 amino acids. CDR3 in DNA: TGTGCCAGCAGTGAAACAGGGGCGGTCACAGATACGCAGTATTTT. Protein product: CASSETGAVTDTQYF.

The chain has TRBV5-1 and TRBJ2-3; TRBD2 matches at 8 bases. J gave up 5 bases and V 0 bases, and 8 bases lay outside the gene matches. Germline V gives CDR1 SGHRS, CDR2 YFSETQ. The CDR3 contains 16 residues. The DNA for the CDR3 is TGCGCCAGCAGCTTGGTTACGAGCGGGAGAGGAGATACGCAGTATTTT. Its translation is CASSLVTSGRGDTQYF.

The chain couples TRBV11-3 to TRBJ2-2; unclear D gene. V was trimmed by 5 bases and J by 0 bases, leaving 7 bases between them. Per the germline V gene, CDR1 is SGHNT and CDR2 is YENEEA. This CDR3 has 14 residues. The DNA of the CDR3 is TGTGCCAGCAGCGGGTTTTCGAACACCGGGGAGCTGTTTTTT. As protein: CASSGFSNTGELFF.

The chain couples TRBV4-1 to TRBJ2-7, with TRBD2 identical over 14 bases. CDR1 is MGHRA, CDR2 YSYEKL, per germline. This CDR3 has 17 residues. The V gene end was trimmed by 4 bases and the J gene end by 5 bases; junction bases not matched to a gene: 10. CDR3 DNA: TGCGCCAGCAGCCCCCCCCGGACTAGCGGGAGGACCCACGAGCAGTACTTC. It yields the protein CASSPPRTSGRTHEQYF.